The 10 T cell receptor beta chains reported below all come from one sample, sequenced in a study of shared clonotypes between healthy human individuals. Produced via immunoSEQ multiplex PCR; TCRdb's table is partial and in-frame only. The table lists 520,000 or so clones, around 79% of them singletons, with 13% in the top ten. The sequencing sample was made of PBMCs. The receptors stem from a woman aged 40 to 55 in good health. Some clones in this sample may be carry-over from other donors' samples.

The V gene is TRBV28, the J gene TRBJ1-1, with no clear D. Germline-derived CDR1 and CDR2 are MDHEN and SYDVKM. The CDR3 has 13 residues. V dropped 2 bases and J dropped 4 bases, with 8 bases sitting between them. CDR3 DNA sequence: TGTGCCAGCAGTTTAGTGCAGCCCACTGAAGCTTTCTTT. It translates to CASSLVQPTEAFF.

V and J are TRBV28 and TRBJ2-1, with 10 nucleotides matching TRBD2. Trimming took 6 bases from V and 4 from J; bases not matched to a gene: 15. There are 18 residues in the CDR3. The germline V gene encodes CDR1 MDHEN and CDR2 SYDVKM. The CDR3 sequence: CASSSPFLAGGAYNEQFF. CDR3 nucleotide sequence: TGTGCCAGCAGCTCACCATTTTTAGCGGGAGGAGCGTACAATGAGCAGTTCTTC.

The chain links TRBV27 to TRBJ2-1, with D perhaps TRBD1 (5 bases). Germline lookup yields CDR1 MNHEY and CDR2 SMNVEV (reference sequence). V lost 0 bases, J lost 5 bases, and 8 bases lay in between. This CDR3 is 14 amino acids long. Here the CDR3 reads CASSLSRVNNEQFF. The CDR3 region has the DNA TGTGCCAGCAGTTTATCCAGGGTGAACAATGAGCAGTTCTTC.

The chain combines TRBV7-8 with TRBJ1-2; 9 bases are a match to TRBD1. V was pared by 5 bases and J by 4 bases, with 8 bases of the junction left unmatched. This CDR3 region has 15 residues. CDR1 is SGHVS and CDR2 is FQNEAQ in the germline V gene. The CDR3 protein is CASSPPGTGSYGYTF. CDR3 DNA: TGTGCCAGCAGCCCACCCGGGACAGGGAGCTATGGCTACACCTTC.

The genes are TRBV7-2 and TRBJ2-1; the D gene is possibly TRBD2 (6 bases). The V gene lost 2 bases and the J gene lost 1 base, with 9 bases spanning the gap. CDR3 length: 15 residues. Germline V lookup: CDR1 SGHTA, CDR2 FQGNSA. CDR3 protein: CASSLIAGSYNEQFF. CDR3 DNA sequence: TGTGCCAGCAGCTTAATCGCGGGATCCTACAATGAGCAGTTCTTC.

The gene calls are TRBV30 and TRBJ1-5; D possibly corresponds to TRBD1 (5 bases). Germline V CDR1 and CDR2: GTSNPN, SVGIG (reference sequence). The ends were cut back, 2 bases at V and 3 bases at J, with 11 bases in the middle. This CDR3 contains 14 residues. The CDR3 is CAWSTVGVNQPQHF. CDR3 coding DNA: TGTGCCTGGAGTACAGTAGGGGTCAATCAGCCCCAGCATTTT.

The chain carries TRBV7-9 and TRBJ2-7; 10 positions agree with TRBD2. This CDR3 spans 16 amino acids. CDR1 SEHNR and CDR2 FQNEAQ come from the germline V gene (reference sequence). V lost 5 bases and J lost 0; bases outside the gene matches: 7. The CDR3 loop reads CASSHASGRDSYEQYF. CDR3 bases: TGTGCCAGCAGCCACGCGAGCGGGAGGGACTCCTACGAGCAGTACTTC.

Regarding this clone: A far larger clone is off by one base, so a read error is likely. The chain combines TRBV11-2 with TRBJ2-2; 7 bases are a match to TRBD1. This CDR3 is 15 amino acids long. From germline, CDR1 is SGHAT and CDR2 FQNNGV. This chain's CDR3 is CASSLLTGNTGKLFF. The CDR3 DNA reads TGTGCCAGCAGCTTATTGACAGGGAACACCGGGAAGCTGTTTTTT.

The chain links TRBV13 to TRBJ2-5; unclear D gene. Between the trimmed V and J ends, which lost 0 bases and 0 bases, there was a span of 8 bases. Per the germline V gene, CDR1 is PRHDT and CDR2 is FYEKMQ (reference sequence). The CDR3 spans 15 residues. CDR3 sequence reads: CASSLGRVYQETQYF. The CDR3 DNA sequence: TGTGCCAGCAGCTTAGGTAGGGTGTACCAAGAGACCCAGTACTTC. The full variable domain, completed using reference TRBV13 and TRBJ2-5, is AAGVIQSPRHLIKEKRETATLKCYPIPRHDTVYWYQQGPGQDPQFLISFYEKMQSDKGSIPDRFSAQQFSDYHSELNMSSLELGDSALYFCASSLGRVYQETQYFGPGTRLLVL.

This CDR3 is CASSATSREQFF. The CDR3 DNA sequence: TGCGCCAGCAGTGCCACATCCCGGGAGCAGTTCTTC. The chain joins TRBV10-1 to TRBJ2-1; no clear D gene. This CDR3 has 12 residues. From germline, CDR1 is WNHNN and CDR2 SYGVQD (reference sequence). V was shortened by 4 bases and J by 10 bases, with 11 bases between the two germline ends.